There are a few counts of the clone carrying this TCR beta chain. Amplified TCR beta CDR3 regions derived from RNA transcripts. The HTBI primer set served for first-round RT-PCR of the TCR CDR3. One entry per CDR3 protein results from TCRdb running MiXCR on the multiplex PCR reads. This table has around 800,000 distinct CDR3 sequences, about two fifths appearing once. V shed 6 bases and J shed 0 bases, with 17 bases lying between them. This CDR3 has 17 residues. Germline assignment: CDR1 SGHVS and CDR2 FQNEAQ. This entry belongs to a study of T cells in Graves' hyperthyroidism and ophthalmopathy. Sequenced sample: blood. The sequence derives from a man younger than 35 with Graves' hyperthyroidism. This chain uses TRBV7-8 with TRBJ1-4; TRBD1 is a possible D gene (6 bases). The CDR3 sequence is CASSWDLQGTTNEKLFF. Here the CDR3 DNA reads TGTGCCAGCAGTTGGGATCTACAGGGTACAACTAATGAAAAACTGTTTTTT. Filled out from reference TRBV7-8 and TRBJ1-4, the complete variable domain reads GAGVSQSPRYKVAKRGQDVALRCDPISGHVSLFWYQQALGQGPEFLTYFQNEAQLDKSGLPSDRFFAERPEGSVSTLKIQRTQQEDSAVYLCASSWDLQGTTNEKLFFGSGTQLSVL.